This T cell receptor beta chain originates from a study of blood T cell repertoires in COVID-19. Looking at the study overall: Sites across the United States, Italy and Spain contributed samples from acute and convalescent COVID-19. T cells, B-cell-depleted T cells, or PBMCs supplied cDNA or gDNA.

In the original analysis: By means of reference gene primer amplification, nucleated cell counts were estimated. The table came from immunoSEQ multiplex PCR; TCRdb's copy has only in-frame clones and leaves some out. D and trimming were read from the DNA, whereas the V and J calls and clone size are those reported in that table. The table has around 260,000 clones, 84% seen once. CDR1 and CDR2 (germline): SNHLY, FYNNEI. Trimming left V 7 bases short and J 0 bases short, with 16 bases between. The CDR3 length is 16 residues. Sequencing was done on a sample of peripheral blood. The source is a man aged 55 to 70 with acute or convalescent COVID-19. The chain uses TRBV2 and TRBJ1-3; tentative D call: TRBD1 (5 bases). CDR3 loop: CASNENGTPSGNTIYF. CDR3 in DNA: TGTGCCAGCAACGAAAACGGGACTCCCTCTGGAAACACCATATATTTT.